These 3 T cell receptor beta chains were sequenced from one sample in a study of neoadjuvant nivolumab and ipilimumab in lung cancer. Repertoires were generated with immunoSEQ multiplex PCR, while TCRdb's copy carries only in-frame clones and drops some. The sample has 15,000 to 20,000 clones, approximately 76% seen once; the top ten hold under 8.5%. The input for sequencing was tumor tissue, taken after neoadjuvant nivolumab, alone or with ipilimumab, at or shortly before surgery. These receptors all stem from an adult with non-small cell lung cancer.

The chain employs TRBV7-6 and TRBJ2-2, with D maybe TRBD1 (6 bases). Trimming stripped 4 bases from V and 0 bases from J, with 18 bases between. CDR1 is SGHVS and CDR2 is FNYEAQ in the germline V gene. The CDR3 covers 18 residues. CDR3 sequence (DNA): TGTGCCAGCAGCTCCCCACAAGCAGGACAGCCGAACACCGGGGAGCTGTTTTTT. Its protein is CASSSPQAGQPNTGELFF.

Sample share makes this clone medium-sized. This rearrangement joins TRBV10-2 to TRBJ2-2; D ambiguous. Germline values: CDR1 WSHSY, CDR2 SAAADI. This CDR3 has 14 amino acids. V lost 0 bases and J lost 7, with 9 bases in between. CDR3 region: CASSESGAIGELFF. The CDR3 coding sequence is TGCGCCAGCAGTGAGTCTGGAGCGATCGGGGAGCTGTTTTTT.

V gene TRBV6-1 combines with J gene TRBJ1-5; no reliable D call. Germline V lookup: CDR1 MNHNS, CDR2 SASEGT. With 2 bases removed from V and 3 bases from J, the gap between germline ends came to 8 bases. This CDR3 contains 14 residues. Here the CDR3 DNA reads TGTGCCAGCAGTGAAAACGGTATCAATCAGCCCCAGCATTTT. Amino acids: CASSENGINQPQHF.